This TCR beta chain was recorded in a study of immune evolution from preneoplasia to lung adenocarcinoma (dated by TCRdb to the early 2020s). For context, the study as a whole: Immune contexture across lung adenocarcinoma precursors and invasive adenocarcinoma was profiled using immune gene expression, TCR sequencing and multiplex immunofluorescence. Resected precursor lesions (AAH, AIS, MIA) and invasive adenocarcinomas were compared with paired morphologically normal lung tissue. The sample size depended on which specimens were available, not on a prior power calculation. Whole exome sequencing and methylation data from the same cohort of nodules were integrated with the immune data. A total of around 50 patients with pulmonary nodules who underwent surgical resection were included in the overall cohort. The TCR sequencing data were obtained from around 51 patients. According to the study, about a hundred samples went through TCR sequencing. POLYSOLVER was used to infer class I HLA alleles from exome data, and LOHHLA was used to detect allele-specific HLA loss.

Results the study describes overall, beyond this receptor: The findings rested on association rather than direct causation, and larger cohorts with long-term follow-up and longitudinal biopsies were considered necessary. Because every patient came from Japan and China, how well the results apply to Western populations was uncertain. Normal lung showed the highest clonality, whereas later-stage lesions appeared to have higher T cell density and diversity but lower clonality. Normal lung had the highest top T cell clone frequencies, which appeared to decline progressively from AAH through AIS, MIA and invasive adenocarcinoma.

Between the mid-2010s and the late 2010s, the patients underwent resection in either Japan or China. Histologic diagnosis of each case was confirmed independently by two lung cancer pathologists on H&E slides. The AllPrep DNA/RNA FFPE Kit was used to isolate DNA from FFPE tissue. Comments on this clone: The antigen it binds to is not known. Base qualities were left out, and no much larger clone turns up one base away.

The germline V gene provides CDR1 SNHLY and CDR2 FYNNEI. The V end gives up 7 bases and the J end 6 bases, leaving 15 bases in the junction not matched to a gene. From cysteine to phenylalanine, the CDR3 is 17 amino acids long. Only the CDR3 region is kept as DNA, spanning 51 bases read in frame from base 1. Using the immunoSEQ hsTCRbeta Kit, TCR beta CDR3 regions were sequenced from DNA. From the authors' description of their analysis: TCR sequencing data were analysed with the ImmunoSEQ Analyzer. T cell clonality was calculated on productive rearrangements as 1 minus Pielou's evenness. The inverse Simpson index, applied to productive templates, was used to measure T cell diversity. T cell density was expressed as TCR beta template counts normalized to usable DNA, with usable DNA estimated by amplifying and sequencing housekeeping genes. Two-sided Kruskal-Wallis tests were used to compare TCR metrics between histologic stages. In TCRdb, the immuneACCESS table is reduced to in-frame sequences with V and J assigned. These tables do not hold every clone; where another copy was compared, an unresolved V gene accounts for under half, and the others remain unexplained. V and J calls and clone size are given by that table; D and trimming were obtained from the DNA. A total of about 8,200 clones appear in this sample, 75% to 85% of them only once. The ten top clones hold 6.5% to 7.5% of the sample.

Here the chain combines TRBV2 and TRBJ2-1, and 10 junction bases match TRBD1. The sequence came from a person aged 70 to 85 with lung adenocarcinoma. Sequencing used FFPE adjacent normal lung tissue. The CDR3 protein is CASIRDRGASSANEQFF. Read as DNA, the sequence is TGTGCCAGCATCCGGGACAGGGGTGCTTCGTCGGCCAATGAGCAGTTCTTC.